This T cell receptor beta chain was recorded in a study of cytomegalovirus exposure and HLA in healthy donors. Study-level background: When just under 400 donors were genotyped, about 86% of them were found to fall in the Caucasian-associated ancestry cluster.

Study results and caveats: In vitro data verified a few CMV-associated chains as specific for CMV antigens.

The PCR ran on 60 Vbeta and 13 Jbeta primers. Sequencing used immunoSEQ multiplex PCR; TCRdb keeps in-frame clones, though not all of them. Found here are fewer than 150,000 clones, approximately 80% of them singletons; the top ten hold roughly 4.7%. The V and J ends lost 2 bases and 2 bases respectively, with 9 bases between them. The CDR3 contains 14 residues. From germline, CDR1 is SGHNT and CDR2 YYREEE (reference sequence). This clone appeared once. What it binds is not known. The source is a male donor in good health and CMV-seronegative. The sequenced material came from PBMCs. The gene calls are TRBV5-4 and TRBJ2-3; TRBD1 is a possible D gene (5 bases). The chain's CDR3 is CASSLPGNTDTQYF. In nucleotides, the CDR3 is TGTGCCAGCAGCTTACCAGGGAACACAGATACGCAGTATTTT. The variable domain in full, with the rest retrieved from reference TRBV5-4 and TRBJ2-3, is ETGVTQSPTHLIKTRGQQVTLRCSSQSGHNTVSWYQQALGQGPQFIFQYYREEENGRGNFPPRFSGLQFPNYSSELNVNALELDDSALYLCASSLPGNTDTQYFGPGTRLTVL.